The rows below give T cell receptor beta chains drawn from one sample of a study of CD8 T cells in ankylosing spondylitis. Via MiXCR, TCRdb re-called the 5' RACE reads, giving one row per CDR3 protein. The data contain 20,000 to 30,000 distinct CDR3 sequences, 13% of them seen just once; the ten biggest clones take up 35%. Source material: blood. Receptors were obtained from a male donor with ankylosing spondylitis or in good health (not recorded which). Both conserved end residues are part of each CDR3. Fields, in order: V gene, clone size, J gene, D gene, CDR3 DNA, CDR3 protein. The D gene is left open where the match is weak. Size is stated for part of the rows, as once, few or many counts, or as a class when the clone is expanded.

V: TRBV20-1; size: few; J: TRBJ1-1; D: TRBD1; DNA: TGCAGTCCCGGACAGGCGGAAAAGGAAGCTTTCTTT; CDR3: CSPGQAEKEAFF
V: TRBV6-1; size: many; J: TRBJ2-2; D: TRBD2; DNA: TGTGCCAGCAGTGAATCTTTGCGGGAGGGTCTCGGGGAGCTGTTTTTT; CDR3: CASSESLREGLGELFF
V: TRBV5-5; size: few; J: TRBJ2-1; D: NA; DNA: TGTGCCAGCAGCTTGTTTACGGGGGCCGGCTCCTACAATGAGCAGTTCTTC; CDR3: CASSLFTGAGSYNEQFF
V: TRBV5-1; size: many; J: TRBJ2-7; D: NA; DNA: TGCGCCAGCAGCGAGGTCTTGGACGAGCAGTACTTC; CDR3: CASSEVLDEQYF
V: TRBV19; size: NA; J: TRBJ1-5; D: NA; DNA: TGTGCCAGTAGTATAGGAAGGGATCAGCCCCAGCATTTT; CDR3: CASSIGRDQPQHF
V: TRBV3-1; size: NA; J: TRBJ2-7; D: NA; DNA: TGTGCCAGCAGCCTTAGCGGCTACGAGCAGTACTTC; CDR3: CASSLSGYEQYF
V: TRBV11-3; size: NA; J: TRBJ2-3; D: TRBD2; DNA: TGTGCCAGCAGCTTAGGTCCACTAGCGGGAATCACAGATACGCAGTATTTT; CDR3: CASSLGPLAGITDTQYF
V: TRBV7-2; size: few; J: TRBJ2-2; D: NA; DNA: TGTGCCAGCAGCGCCACACGGACCTTTAACACCGGGGAGCTGTTTTTT; CDR3: CASSATRTFNTGELFF
V: TRBV11-2; size: many; J: TRBJ1-1; D: TRBD1; DNA: TGTGCCAGCAGCTTATCGGGACAGAGGAACACTGAAGCTTTCTTT; CDR3: CASSLSGQRNTEAFF
V: TRBV5-1; size: few; J: TRBJ1-1; D: TRBD1; DNA: TGCGCCAGCAGCCAAGGGACAGGGAAGTTCGCGGAAGCTTTCTTT; CDR3: CASSQGTGKFAEAFF